The 32 T cell receptor beta chains in this list originate from one sample, sequenced in a study of T cells expressing NK-cell markers. TCRdb reanalyzed the 5' RACE reads, giving one entry per CDR3 protein sequence and no DNA. The sample holds some 460,000 distinct CDR3 sequences. The material sequenced was blood T cells: a sorted CD56 or NKG2C T cell subset, CD4+ or CD8+ T cells, or bulk PBMC T cells (not recorded which). The receptor set was obtained from a woman aged 45-65 years in good health.

The genes are TRBV6-5 and TRBJ2-3; the D call of TRBD1 rests on TCRdb alone, since no DNA is present to check it. This CDR3 has 14 amino acids. The germline V gene encodes CDR1 MNHEY and CDR2 SVGAGI. CDR3 region: CASSYSRRAFTQYF.

The CDR3 region is CSARSGRASTGELFF. The rearrangement links TRBV20-1 to TRBJ2-2; checking the TCRdb D call of TRBD2 is not possible without DNA. The CDR3 runs to 15 residues. Germline CDR1 reads DFQATT; CDR2 reads SNEGSKA (reference sequence).

This chain connects TRBV11-2 to TRBJ2-2. The germline gives CDR1 SGHAT, CDR2 FQNNGV. The CDR3 runs to 13 residues. Here the CDR3 reads CASSVDGTGELFF.

The V gene is TRBV6-7, the J gene TRBJ2-1; TCRdb names TRBD2, which stays unverified in the absence of DNA. TRBV6-7 is labeled an ORF, and its function is uncertain. CDR3 length: 19 amino acids. The CDR3: CASSRPQGAGGPFYNEQFF.

This chain connects TRBV18 to TRBJ1-1. Germline CDR1 is KGHSH and CDR2 is LQKENI. There are 14 residues in the CDR3. The CDR3 sequence: CASSPLGFRAEAFF.

The V and J genes are TRBV6-1 and TRBJ2-3. CDR1 and CDR2 (germline): MNHNS, SASEGT. This CDR3 spans 15 amino acids. This CDR3 reads CASSESRFATDTQYF.

The rearrangement uses TRBV4-1 and TRBJ2-2; the TRBD2 assignment by TCRdb is unverifiable without DNA. The CDR3 has 15 residues. Germline assignment: CDR1 MGHRA and CDR2 YSYEKL. This CDR3 is CASSPPRGYTGELFF.

CDR3 protein: CASQQGANGYTF. V and J are TRBV25-1 and TRBJ1-2; the D gene TCRdb calls, TRBD1, cannot be checked with no DNA. The CDR3 runs to 12 residues. Germline values: CDR1 MGHDK, CDR2 SYGVNS.

The chain uses TRBV7-2 and TRBJ2-5; TCRdb reports TRBD2, a call that lacks DNA to check it against. The CDR3 runs to 17 residues. Germline assignment: CDR1 SGHTA and CDR2 FQGNSA. Here the CDR3 reads CASSYRPGLAGQETQYF. The variable domain in full, with the rest retrieved from reference TRBV7-2 and TRBJ2-5, is GAGVSQSPSNKVTEKGKDVELRCDPISGHTALYWYRQSLGQGLEFLIYFQGNSAPDKSGLPSDRFSAERTGGSVSTLTIQRTQQEDSAVYLCASSYRPGLAGQETQYFGPGTRLLVL.

V and J are TRBV14 and TRBJ1-1; TCRdb's assignment of TRBD1 cannot be checked, as there is no DNA. The CDR3 sequence is 15 residues long. Germline loops: CDR1 SGHDN, CDR2 FVKESK. This chain's CDR3 is CASSARTGRRTEAFF.

V gene TRBV24-1 combines with J gene TRBJ2-3; TCRdb reports TRBD2, a call that lacks DNA to check it against. The CDR3 covers 12 residues. The germline gives CDR1 KGHDR, CDR2 SFDVKD. The CDR3 sequence is CATSATSSTQYF.

The chain links TRBV20-1 to TRBJ1-1; TCRdb's D gene call, TRBD1, goes unchecked for lack of DNA. This CDR3 spans 14 amino acids. Germline V gene sequence: CDR1 DFQATT, CDR2 SNEGSKA (reference sequence). CDR3 loop: CSALPRAWGTEAFF.

This chain uses TRBV5-1 with TRBJ2-5; TCRdb outputs TRBD2, but without DNA this stays unchecked. Germline CDR1 and CDR2: SGHRS and YFSETQ. This CDR3 is 14 amino acids long. CDR3: CASTSSRAEETQYF. The entire variable domain, with the rest obtained from reference TRBV5-1 and TRBJ2-5, is as follows: KAGVTQTPRYLIKTRGQQVTLSCSPISGHRSVSWYQQTPGQGLQFLFEYFSETQRNKGNFPGRFSGRQFSNSRSEMNVSTLELGDSALYLCASTSSRAEETQYFGPGTRLLVL.

The chain has TRBV12-3 or TRBV12-4 and TRBJ2-3; no DNA is available, so the TRBD2 call from TCRdb remains unchecked. This CDR3 comprises 15 residues. CDR3 residues: CASSFLGLEADTQYF.

The chain employs TRBV29-1 and TRBJ2-5. Germline V gene data show CDR1 as SQVTM and CDR2 as ANQGSEA. CDR3 length equals 15 residues. CDR3 in amino acids: CSVDIGRRPVETQYF. The full variable domain, its missing parts supplied by reference TRBV29-1 and TRBJ2-5, is SAVISQKPSRDICQRGTSLTIQCQVDSQVTMMFWYRQQPGQSLTLIATANQGSEATYESGFVIDKFPISRPNLTFSTLTVSNMSPEDSSIYLCSVDIGRRPVETQYFGPGTRLLVL.

V usage is TRBV7-2 and J usage is TRBJ1-2; the TCRdb call, TRBD1, lacks DNA for checking. The CDR3 is 15 residues long. Per germline, CDR1 SGHTA and CDR2 FQGNSA. The CDR3 loop reads CASSFPPTGANGYTF.

The chain joins TRBV20-1 to TRBJ2-1; TCRdb proposes TRBD2, but this gene call is untestable without DNA. The germline gives CDR1 DFQATT, CDR2 SNEGSKA (reference sequence). The CDR3 runs 15 residues. The CDR3 spells CSAPKASGRGSEQFF.

V usage is TRBV2 and J usage is TRBJ2-5. The CDR3 has 13 residues. The germline CDR1 and CDR2 sequences are SNHLY and FYNNEI. The CDR3 loop is CASGLRYQETQYF.

The J gene is TRBJ1-5, the V gene TRBV7-9; TCRdb's D call, TRBD1, is unchecked because there is no DNA. This CDR3 is 16 amino acids long. The V gene's germline CDR1 is SEHNR and CDR2 FQNEAQ (reference sequence). The CDR3 is CASSLFDRYHNQPQHF.

The rearrangement joins TRBV4-1 to TRBJ1-5; TCRdb names TRBD1, which stays unverified in the absence of DNA. The V gene's germline CDR1 is MGHRA and CDR2 YSYEKL. CDR3 length: 15 residues. CDR3 residues: CASSQGDRSNQPQHF.

The chain joins TRBV6-5 to TRBJ2-7; the TCRdb call, TRBD2, lacks DNA for checking. The CDR3 has 16 amino acids. Germline assignment: CDR1 MNHEY and CDR2 SVGAGI. The chain's CDR3 is CASRLGLAGGPYEQYF.

This chain connects TRBV10-3 to TRBJ1-4. The CDR3 has 15 residues. The V gene's germline CDR1 is ENHRY and CDR2 SYGVKD. CDR3 residues: CAISELLGTNEKLFF.

V and J are TRBV5-6 and TRBJ2-3; with no DNA, the TCRdb D assignment of TRBD2 cannot be verified. Germline CDR1 is SGHDT and CDR2 is YYEEEE. The CDR3 runs to 16 residues. The CDR3 loop is CASSLMRGGPGDTQYF.

This chain links TRBV20-1 with TRBJ2-7; there is no DNA to check the TCRdb D call of TRBD2. Germline V CDR1 and CDR2: DFQATT, SNEGSKA (reference sequence). The CDR3 is made up of 16 amino acids. The CDR3 loop reads CSARILGVTSIGEQYF.

The chain is built from TRBV3-1 and TRBJ2-1. Germline CDR1 reads LGHDT; CDR2 reads YNNKEL (reference sequence). CDR3 length: 13 residues. CDR3 residues: CASSQVGDSEQFF.

The chain carries TRBV20-1 and TRBJ1-1; no DNA is available, so the TRBD1 call from TCRdb remains unchecked. Germline CDR1 and CDR2: DFQATT and SNEGSKA (reference sequence). The CDR3 covers 13 residues. CDR3 sequence reads: CSASRDGYLEAFF.

This rearrangement joins TRBV3-1 to TRBJ1-2. CDR3 length equals 12 residues. The germline V gene encodes CDR1 LGHDT and CDR2 YNNKEL (reference sequence). CDR3 region: CASSQSSNGYTF.

V gene TRBV7-8 combines with J gene TRBJ2-1; the TCRdb call, TRBD2, lacks DNA for checking. This CDR3 has 14 residues. The germline V gene has CDR1 SGHVS and CDR2 FQNEAQ. This chain's CDR3 is CASSSSLAFNEQFF.

This chain connects TRBV12-3 or TRBV12-4 to TRBJ2-4; checking the TCRdb D call of TRBD2 is not possible without DNA. The CDR3 consists of 14 residues. The CDR3: CASSLSAGVNIQYF.

V and J are TRBV11-2 and TRBJ2-1. The CDR3 runs to 13 residues. Germline-derived CDR1 and CDR2 are SGHAT and FQNNGV. The CDR3 region is CASSLSPDNEQFF.

This rearrangement joins TRBV12-3 or TRBV12-4 to TRBJ1-6; TCRdb's D call, TRBD1, is unchecked because there is no DNA. The CDR3 is 14 residues long. Here the CDR3 reads CASSPDRSVSPLHF.

The chain is built from TRBV20-1 and TRBJ2-5; TCRdb gives TRBD1 as the D gene, but with no DNA this cannot be confirmed. Germline V gives CDR1 DFQATT, CDR2 SNEGSKA (reference sequence). This CDR3 has 13 residues. The CDR3 region is CSATPVIGETQYF.